This TCR beta chain is from a study of regulatory T cells in long-lasting Graves disease. This clonotype was detected many times. Time point of the sample: newly diagnosed GD, antithyroid drugs for less than 3 months. Generation of the TCR library employed RNA extracted from PBMCs. This CDR3 is 13 amino acids long. Trimming took off 7 bases at V and 9 bases at J, with 13 bases between the two ends. Looked up from germline, CDR1 is MDHEN and CDR2 is SYDVKM. iRepertoire HTBI primers and Arm-PCR of CDR3 regions built TCR beta libraries. A single record per CDR3 protein comes from TCRdb applying MiXCR to the multiplex PCR reads. This repertoire shows 500,000 or so distinct CDR3 sequences, around 15% found once; its top ten account for approximately 17%. These data were likewise used in another study, on T cells in Graves' hyperthyroidism and ophthalmopathy. As reported in that work: Diagnoses used clinical symptoms, serum thyroxine and TRAb, thyroid ultrasound and orbital computed tomography.

The TCR was taken from a woman aged 50 to 65 with Graves disease. The sample consisted of peripheral blood mononuclear cells (PBMCs), taken at new diagnosis, from a patient treated with antithyroid drugs. The rearrangement uses TRBV28 and TRBJ1-6; a possible D gene is TRBD1 (6 bases). CDR3 DNA sequence: TGTGCCAGCACGGGGGCAGGGGTTTCACCCCTCCACTTT. Its translation is CASTGAGVSPLHF. The full variable domain, in which reference TRBV28 and TRBJ1-6 provide the parts outside the CDR3, is DVKVTQSSRYLVKRTGEKVFLECVQDMDHENMFWYRQDPGLGLRLIYFSYDVKMKEKGDIPEGYSVSREKKERFSLILESASTNQTSMYLCASTGAGVSPLHFGNGTRLTVT.